This T cell receptor (beta chain) was obtained from a study of blood T cell repertoires in COVID-19. The protocol was immunoSEQ multiplex PCR, while the TCRdb copy is restricted to in-frame clones and leaves out a portion. The table shows approximately 250,000 clones, with around 90% occurring only once. In germline, CDR1 is SGHRS, CDR2 YFSETQ. The CDR3 has 13 residues. V lost 4 bases and J lost 4, with 12 bases in between. Sequencing was done on a sample of PBMCs or T cells enriched from blood (not recorded which). This chain uses TRBV5-1 with TRBJ2-7, with D uncertain. The origin of this receptor is a woman aged 60-75 years in a cohort exposed to, infected with or recovered from COVID-19 (not recorded which). The CDR3: CASSTPNEYEQYF. CDR3 bases: TGCGCCAGCAGCACTCCCAACGAGTACGAGCAGTACTTC.